This TCR beta chain was retrieved from a study of blood T cell repertoires in COVID-19. Study-level background: There were acute and convalescent COVID-19 samples, and they came from the United States, Italy and Spain.

Per germline, CDR1 MDHEN and CDR2 SYDVKM. J was trimmed by 4 bases and V by 7 bases; bases with no gene match: 13. This CDR3 is 16 amino acids long. Those enrolled, adults aged roughly 18 to 89 years, came from about two dozen US areas. Assignments of participants to cohorts depended upon their own reported clinical history. Methods used by the authors: Nucleated cell counts were estimated from reference gene primer amplification. The method was immunoSEQ multiplex PCR; TCRdb's version includes in-frame clones alone and lacks a portion of them. Clone size and the V and J calls come from that table; the DNA yielded D and trimming. The sample consists of roughly 200,000 clones, 86% of them appearing once.

Sequences were obtained from PBMCs or T cells enriched from blood (not recorded which). The clonotype originates from a man between 40 and 49 years old with acute COVID-19. V gene TRBV28 combines with J gene TRBJ2-3; 8 positions match TRBD2. The CDR3 DNA reads TGTGCCAGCACTCTCGGGCGGGAGGATATTGCAGATACGCAGTATTTT. It codes for CASTLGREDIADTQYF.